The rows below give T cell receptor beta chains drawn from one sample of a study of Ad26.COV2.S vaccination and SARS-CoV-2 variants. Repertoires were generated with immunoSEQ multiplex PCR, while TCRdb's copy carries only in-frame clones and drops some. The table records about 440,000 clones, 80% to 95% of them present only once. The starting material was peripheral blood, obtained in a trial of Ad26.COV2.S vaccine versus placebo. Receptor source: a person between 18 and 65 years old who received the Ad26.COV2.S COVID-19 vaccine or a placebo. Each CDR3 is given with its conserved first and last residue. The D gene is left open where the match is weak. Where a row states a size, it is once, few, many or the class of an expanded clone; other rows omit it.

J: TRBJ1-2
V: TRBV7-2
length: 13
D: NA
size: NA
CDR3: CASSLEPTYGYTF

J: TRBJ2-1
V: TRBV27
length: 14
D: NA
size: NA
CDR3: CASTFHSSYNEQFF

J: TRBJ2-1
V: TRBV12-5
length: 14
D: TRBD2
size: once
CDR3: CASGPASGHNEQFF

J: TRBJ2-2
V: TRBV24-1
length: 16
D: NA
size: NA
CDR3: CATRGGDSPSTGELFF

J: TRBJ2-7
V: TRBV7-8
length: 16
D: NA
size: NA
CDR3: CASSLVEDLYSYEQYF

J: TRBJ2-7
V: TRBV7-9
length: 13
D: TRBD2
size: NA
CDR3: CASRTTGGDEQYF

J: TRBJ2-7
V: TRBV28
length: 14
D: NA
size: NA
CDR3: CASSLEQGMDEQYF

J: TRBJ1-1
V: TRBV21-1
length: 15
D: NA
size: NA
CDR3: CASILRWQGGTEAFF

J: TRBJ2-1
V: TRBV28
length: 15
D: TRBD2
size: NA
CDR3: CASSSPGLAGSKQFF

J: TRBJ1-2
V: TRBV6-1
length: 16
D: TRBD1
size: NA
CDR3: CASSEERGQLRYGYTF

J: TRBJ2-2
V: TRBV24-1
length: 15
D: NA
size: NA
CDR3: CATSDLGQNTGELFF

J: TRBJ2-7
V: TRBV28
length: 15
D: TRBD2
size: NA
CDR3: CASSEAGGRAYEQYF

J: TRBJ2-1
V: TRBV11-2
length: 16
D: TRBD2
size: NA
CDR3: CASSLDRLAGGNEQFF

J: TRBJ2-7
V: TRBV7-2
length: 17
D: TRBD2
size: NA
CDR3: CASSLDPPPGGENEQYF

J: TRBJ2-7
V: TRBV30
length: 14
D: TRBD1
size: NA
CDR3: CAWSTGTGRWEQYF

J: TRBJ2-4
V: TRBV29-1
length: 14
D: NA
size: NA
CDR3: CSASGVRDKNIQYF

J: TRBJ2-7
V: TRBV7-9
length: 12
D: NA
size: NA
CDR3: CASGEDGYEQYF

J: TRBJ2-1
V: TRBV4-3
length: 17
D: TRBD1
size: NA
CDR3: CTSSLPKGTGDYNEQFF

J: TRBJ2-7
V: TRBV19
length: 14
D: NA
size: NA
CDR3: CATKAGTQNYEQYF

J: TRBJ2-1
V: TRBV18
length: 14
D: NA
size: NA
CDR3: CASSPPEQPNEQFF

J: TRBJ2-3
V: TRBV30
length: 14
D: NA
size: NA
CDR3: CAWSALGARDTQYF

J: TRBJ2-2
V: TRBV7-9
length: 16
D: TRBD2
size: few
CDR3: CASSWGGSFNTGELFF

J: TRBJ2-7
V: TRBV5-8
length: 13
D: NA
size: NA
CDR3: CASSSLTGPEQYF

J: TRBJ2-3
V: TRBV6-4
length: 15
D: NA
size: NA
CDR3: CASRALAGGTDTQYF

J: TRBJ2-1
V: TRBV6-2/TRBV6-3
length: 15
D: TRBD2
size: NA
CDR3: CASSFTSGSHNEQFF

J: TRBJ2-7
V: TRBV29-1
length: 14
D: TRBD2
size: NA
CDR3: CSFRTSWPSYEQYF

J: TRBJ2-5
V: TRBV11-1
length: 13
D: NA
size: NA
CDR3: CASSLGPEETQYF

J: TRBJ2-1
V: TRBV28
length: 15
D: TRBD1
size: NA
CDR3: CASLRIRTGNNEQFF

J: TRBJ2-2
V: TRBV19
length: 15
D: TRBD1
size: NA
CDR3: CASSGTGGITGELFF

J: TRBJ2-7
V: TRBV28
length: 15
D: TRBD1
size: NA
CDR3: CASSLSGQGWYEQYF

J: TRBJ2-2
V: TRBV16
length: 15
D: NA
size: NA
CDR3: CASSQRDIGAGELFF

J: TRBJ2-5
V: TRBV27
length: 14
D: TRBD1
size: NA
CDR3: CASSDRQGEETQYF

J: TRBJ1-4
V: TRBV6-2/TRBV6-3
length: 16
D: NA
size: NA
CDR3: CASSYGTLTSNEKLFF

J: TRBJ1-2
V: TRBV28
length: 13
D: NA
size: NA
CDR3: CASSPTELYGYTF

J: TRBJ2-3
V: TRBV3-1/TRBV3-2
length: 13
D: NA
size: NA
CDR3: CASSQYMGDTQYF

J: TRBJ1-5
V: TRBV7-9
length: 15
D: NA
size: few
CDR3: CASSLGTRGFQPQHF

J: TRBJ2-2
V: TRBV12-3/TRBV12-4
length: 13
D: NA
size: NA
CDR3: CASSTRVTGELFF

J: TRBJ1-2
V: TRBV7-9
length: 16
D: TRBD1
size: NA
CDR3: CASSLETGTGGRSYTF

J: TRBJ2-5
V: TRBV28
length: 15
D: NA
size: NA
CDR3: CASRALTGDKETQYF

J: TRBJ2-1
V: TRBV18
length: 15
D: NA
size: NA
CDR3: CASSPPEGVRARSFF

J: TRBJ2-1
V: TRBV2
length: 15
D: NA
size: NA
CDR3: CASSGQGPTYNEQFF

J: TRBJ1-1
V: TRBV2
length: 11
D: NA
size: NA
CDR3: CASSEVGVAFF

J: TRBJ1-2
V: TRBV4-2
length: 16
D: NA
size: NA
CDR3: CASSQDWEQANYGYTF

J: TRBJ1-2
V: TRBV28
length: 14
D: NA
size: NA
CDR3: CASSTRERNYGYTF

J: TRBJ2-3
V: TRBV7-6
length: 15
D: TRBD2
size: NA
CDR3: CASSLGTSGTDTQYF

J: TRBJ2-6
V: TRBV21-1
length: 21
D: NA
size: NA
CDR3: CASSNGDRGPWVLSGANVLTF

J: TRBJ2-7
V: TRBV7-9
length: 14
D: TRBD1
size: NA
CDR3: CASTTGTGVYEQYF

J: TRBJ1-5
V: TRBV7-2
length: 16
D: NA
size: NA
CDR3: CASSLPQGIGNQPQHF

J: TRBJ2-1
V: TRBV28
length: 20
D: TRBD2
size: NA
CDR3: CASSFISTGQRDSSYNEQFF

J: TRBJ1-1
V: TRBV12-3/TRBV12-4
length: 12
D: NA
size: once
CDR3: CASRPVNTEAFF

J: TRBJ2-7
V: TRBV19
length: 17
D: TRBD2
size: NA
CDR3: CASSSTLTSGRSYEQYF

J: TRBJ2-7
V: TRBV28
length: 17
D: TRBD2
size: NA
CDR3: CASTRWGLAGTYYEQYF

J: TRBJ2-3
V: TRBV27
length: 17
D: NA
size: NA
CDR3: CASSLGAGRGGTDTQYF

J: TRBJ2-1
V: TRBV6-4
length: 17
D: NA
size: NA
CDR3: CASSEGSGTASYNEQFF

J: TRBJ2-3
V: TRBV7-8
length: 20
D: TRBD2
size: NA
CDR3: CASRLTSGLAGGPDTDTQYF

J: TRBJ1-1
V: TRBV5-1
length: 13
D: NA
size: NA
CDR3: CASRVDSNTEAFF

J: TRBJ1-5
V: TRBV4-1
length: 13
D: NA
size: NA
CDR3: CASSQDSYQPQHF